These T cell receptor beta chains were read from a single sample in a study of patients and donors after allogeneic stem cell transplantation. One entry per CDR3 protein results from TCRdb running MiXCR on the RT-PCR reads. Of 900,000 to 1,000,000 distinct CDR3 sequences listed, approximately 18% are singletons. Sample: blood, either unsorted or a sorted T cell fraction (not recorded which). These receptor sequences come from a human donor who was either an allogeneic HSCT recipient or a stem cell or donor lymphocyte infusion donor (not recorded which). It is not recorded whose cells these are; they may come from a transplant donor. Both conserved end residues are part of each CDR3. D genes are given only for firm matches. Clone size, where shown, is once, few, many, or a class for clones that have expanded.

v_call,clone_size,d_call,j_call,cdr3_aa,cdr3_nt
TRBV9,.,.,TRBJ1-4,CASSVAGNEKLFF,TGTGCCAGCAGCGTAGCAGGGAATGAAAAACTGTTTTTT
TRBV6-5,.,.,TRBJ1-1,CASSYESSTEAFF,TGTGCCAGCAGTTACGAGTCGAGCACTGAAGCTTTCTTT
TRBV12-3/TRBV12-4,many,.,TRBJ1-3,CASSVAGNTIYF,TGTGCCAGCAGTGTAGCCGGAAACACCATATATTTT
TRBV7-9,.,.,TRBJ1-2,CATQWGVGYTF,TGTGCCACCCAGTGGGGGGTCGGCTACACCTTC
TRBV9,few,.,TRBJ1-6,CASSEADSHSPLHF,TGTGCCAGCAGCGAAGCGGACTCCCATTCACCCCTCCACTTT
TRBV4-1,.,.,TRBJ2-1,CASSYTMHEQFF,TGCGCCAGCAGCTATACCATGCATGAGCAGTTCTTC
TRBV20-1,.,TRBD2,TRBJ2-1,CSAPPAGNYNEQFF,TGCAGTGCTCCACCAGCGGGAAACTACAATGAGCAGTTCTTC
TRBV24-1,.,.,TRBJ2-1,CATSDSRLAYEQFF,TGTGCCACCAGTGATTCCAGGCTAGCGTATGAGCAGTTCTTC
TRBV20-1,.,.,TRBJ2-7,CSASPDHEQYF,TGCAGTGCTAGTCCAGACCACGAGCAGTACTTC
TRBV5-6,few,.,TRBJ1-2,CASSLLQVANYGYTF,TGTGCCAGCAGCTTGCTTCAGGTAGCTAACTATGGCTACACCTTC
TRBV27,.,TRBD1,TRBJ2-5,CASSLYFPDRAQETQYF,TGTGCCAGCAGTTTATACTTCCCGGACAGGGCTCAAGAGACCCAGTACTTC
TRBV9,few,.,TRBJ2-5,CASSVDTEQETQYF,TGTGCCAGCAGCGTAGATACCGAGCAAGAGACCCAGTACTTC
TRBV12-3/TRBV12-4,many,TRBD2,TRBJ2-7,CASSLRRESSYEQYF,TGTGCCAGCAGTTTAAGGCGGGAGTCTTCCTACGAGCAGTACTTC
TRBV3-1,few,.,TRBJ2-2,CASRKNTGELFF,TGTGCCAGCCGTAAAAACACCGGGGAGCTGTTTTTT
TRBV3-1,few,.,TRBJ1-2,CASSQDPRPPHGYTF,TGTGCCAGCAGCCAAGATCCAAGGCCCCCACATGGCTACACCTTC
TRBV6-1,.,.,TRBJ1-5,CASRRGNSNQPQHF,TGTGCCAGCAGAAGGGGGAATAGCAATCAGCCCCAGCATTTT
TRBV7-3,few,TRBD1,TRBJ2-7,CASSPGLDRVPCPFYEQYF,TGTGCCAGCAGCCCAGGACTTGACAGGGTGCCCTGCCCTTTCTACGAGCAGTACTTC
TRBV29-1,.,TRBD1,TRBJ2-7,CSALDRADYEQYF,TGCAGCGCCTTGGACAGGGCGGACTACGAGCAGTACTTC
TRBV5-5,.,TRBD1,TRBJ2-5,CASSIGQGRIIDQYF,TGTGCCAGCAGCATTGGACAGGGCCGAATCATAGACCAGTACTTC
TRBV29-1,.,.,TRBJ2-5,CSSLGGAGETQYF,TGCAGCTCCCTGGGGGGGGCAGGAGAGACCCAGTACTTC
TRBV6-1,few,.,TRBJ1-1,CALGGASRVEAFF,TGTGCCCTCGGGGGGGCTAGTAGAGTAGAAGCTTTCTTT
TRBV5-1,few,.,TRBJ1-4,CASRLTPDRDNEKLFF,TGCGCCAGCAGACTTACACCCGACAGAGATAATGAAAAACTGTTTTTT
TRBV15,.,.,TRBJ1-5,CATSREHNQPQHF,TGTGCCACCAGCAGGGAACACAATCAGCCCCAGCATTTT
TRBV10-3,.,TRBD1,TRBJ1-1,CAISVRGTGGTEAFF,TGTGCCATCAGTGTCCGCGGGACAGGGGGTACTGAAGCTTTCTTT
TRBV12-3/TRBV12-4,.,.,TRBJ1-2,CASSLVGYYGYTF,TGTGCCAGCAGTTTGGTGGGCTACTATGGCTACACCTTC
TRBV29-1,.,.,TRBJ1-2,CSVEGREAPYGYTF,TGCAGCGTTGAAGGCAGGGAGGCCCCCTATGGCTACACCTTC
TRBV12-3/TRBV12-4,few,TRBD1,TRBJ1-4,CASSRQGFNEKLFF,TGTGCCAGCAGCCGACAGGGCTTCAATGAAAAACTGTTTTTT
TRBV15,few,TRBD1,TRBJ2-7,CATGQTGSSEQYF,TGTGCCACCGGCCAGACAGGGTCTAGCGAGCAGTACTTC
TRBV12-3/TRBV12-4,.,.,TRBJ2-5,CASGGARTQYF,TGTGCCAGCGGTGGGGCGCGGACCCAGTACTTC
TRBV5-6,few,TRBD2,TRBJ2-2,CASSKGLAETGELFF,TGTGCCAGCAGCAAAGGACTAGCGGAAACCGGGGAGCTGTTTTTT
TRBV4-2,few,TRBD2,TRBJ2-3,CASSQGRLAGDFADTQYF,TGTGCCAGCAGCCAAGGGAGACTAGCGGGGGATTTCGCAGATACGCAGTATTTT
TRBV12-3/TRBV12-4,few,TRBD2,TRBJ2-3,CASSLEAGSDTQYF,TGTGCCAGCAGTTTAGAAGCGGGGTCAGATACGCAGTATTTT
TRBV12-3/TRBV12-4,.,.,TRBJ1-3,CASSLAGGRVSSGNTIYF,TGTGCCAGCAGTTTAGCGGGAGGCAGGGTCAGCTCTGGAAACACCATATATTTT
TRBV6-2/TRBV6-3,few,TRBD1,TRBJ1-1,CASSENRGWGVTEAFF,TGTGCCAGCAGTGAAAACAGGGGATGGGGAGTCACTGAAGCTTTCTTT
TRBV9,.,TRBD2,TRBJ2-5,CASSGGGLGETQYF,TGTGCCAGCAGCGGGGGGGGGTTGGGAGAGACCCAGTACTTC
TRBV12-3/TRBV12-4,few,.,TRBJ1-5,CASSLLIRHMRYSNQPQHF,TGTGCCAGCAGTTTACTCATACGCCACATGCGTTATAGCAATCAGCCCCAGCATTTT
TRBV5-1,many,.,TRBJ2-6,CASSPINSGANVLTF,TGCGCCAGCAGCCCGATTAATTCTGGGGCCAACGTCCTGACTTTC
TRBV7-9,few,TRBD1,TRBJ2-1,CASSLGDRVLNEQFF,TGTGCCAGCAGCTTAGGGGACAGGGTACTCAATGAGCAGTTCTTC
TRBV12-3/TRBV12-4,.,TRBD1,TRBJ1-6,CASRRGTGGIGNSPLHF,TGTGCCAGCAGGCGTGGGACAGGGGGGATCGGGAATTCACCCCTCCACTTT
TRBV6-2/TRBV6-3,.,.,TRBJ2-3,CASSYSRPGWDTQYF,TGTGCCAGCAGTTACTCGAGACCGGGTTGGGATACGCAGTATTTT
TRBV12-3/TRBV12-4,.,.,TRBJ1-2,CASSLRGASGYTF,TGTGCCAGCAGTTTACGGGGGGCGTCTGGCTACACCTTC
TRBV10-3,few,.,TRBJ2-7,CAIGQARSYEQYF,TGTGCCATAGGGCAGGCCCGCTCCTACGAGCAGTACTTC
TRBV4-2,.,.,TRBJ2-1,CASSARGSGNEQFF,TGTGCCAGCAGCGCACGGGGTAGCGGCAATGAGCAGTTCTTC
TRBV4-3,.,.,TRBJ2-1,CASSQEIGTALYNEQFF,TGCGCCAGCAGCCAAGAAATCGGGACTGCCCTCTACAATGAGCAGTTCTTC
TRBV4-1,.,TRBD1,TRBJ2-7,CASSRIGTGDHEQYF,TGCGCCAGCAGCCGGATCGGGACAGGGGACCACGAGCAGTACTTC
TRBV20-1,.,.,TRBJ2-4,CSARDLYWGIAKNIQYF,TGCAGTGCTAGAGATCTGTATTGGGGAATAGCCAAAAACATTCAGTACTTC
TRBV24-1,many,.,TRBJ1-2,CATSREGDGYTF,TGTGCCACCAGTAGGGAGGGCGATGGCTACACCTTC
TRBV3-1,.,TRBD2,TRBJ2-3,CASSQGTSADTQYF,TGTGCCAGCAGCCAAGGCACTAGCGCAGATACGCAGTATTTT
TRBV6-2/TRBV6-3,few,.,TRBJ2-1,CASASSQSYNEQFF,TGTGCCAGCGCGAGCTCGCAGAGCTACAATGAGCAGTTCTTC
TRBV10-3,.,.,TRBJ1-2,CAISESGEGPIGYTF,TGTGCCATCAGTGAGTCGGGGGAGGGGCCTATCGGCTACACCTTC
TRBV15,.,.,TRBJ1-2,CATSRTGGNYGYTF,TGTGCCACCAGCAGGACCGGGGGTAACTATGGCTACACCTTC
TRBV15,.,.,TRBJ1-2,CATSSGFPGRNNYGYTF,TGTGCCACCAGCAGTGGATTCCCTGGACGGAATAACTATGGCTACACCTTC